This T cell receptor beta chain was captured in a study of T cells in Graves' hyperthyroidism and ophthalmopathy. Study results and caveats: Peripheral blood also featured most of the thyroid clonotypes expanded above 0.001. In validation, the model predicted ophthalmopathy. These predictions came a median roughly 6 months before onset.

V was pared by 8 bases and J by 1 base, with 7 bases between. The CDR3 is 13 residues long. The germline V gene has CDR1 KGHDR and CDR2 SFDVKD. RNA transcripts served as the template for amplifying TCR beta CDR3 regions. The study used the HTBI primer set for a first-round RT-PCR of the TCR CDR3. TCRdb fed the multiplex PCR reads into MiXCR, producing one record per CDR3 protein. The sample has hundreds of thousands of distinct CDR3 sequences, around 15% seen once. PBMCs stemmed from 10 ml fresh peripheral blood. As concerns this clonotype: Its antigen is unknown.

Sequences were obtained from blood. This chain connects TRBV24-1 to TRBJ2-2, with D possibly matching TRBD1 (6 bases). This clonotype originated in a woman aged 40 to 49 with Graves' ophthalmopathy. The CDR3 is CATKQGNTGELFF. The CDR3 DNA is TGTGCCACCAAACAGGGGAACACCGGGGAGCTGTTTTTT.